These 14 T cell receptor beta chains came from one sample sequenced in a study of control samples from healthy donors and cancer patients. The repertoire was sequenced with immunoSEQ multiplex PCR; TCRdb's copy has only in-frame clones and lacks some. The sample carries about 180,000 clones, nearly 90% recorded once. The sequencing input was blood. These receptors were taken from a woman between 45 and 65 years old in good health.

A single count supports this clone. The chain has TRBV10-3 and TRBJ2-1, with 13 bases that match TRBD2. The V and J ends lost 4 bases and 3 bases, in that order; junction bases with no gene match: 3. CDR1 and CDR2 from the germline V gene are ENHRY and SYGVKD. The CDR3 sequence is 16 residues long. CDR3 coding DNA: TGTGCCATCAGTGCGACTAGCGGGAGGAACTACAATGAGCAGTTCTTC. Translating gives CAISATSGRNYNEQFF.

The J gene is TRBJ2-7, the V gene TRBV19; 7 nucleotides match TRBD1. This CDR3 region has 14 residues. J gave up 6 bases and V 2 bases, and 7 bases lay outside the gene matches. Germline loops: CDR1 LNHDA, CDR2 SQIVND (reference sequence). The CDR3 loop reads CASSITGDQTEQYF. In DNA, the CDR3 is TGTGCCAGTAGTATAACAGGGGACCAAACCGAGCAGTACTTC.

CDR3 in amino acids: CASSLGGVSYEQYF. As DNA, the CDR3 is TGTGCCAGCAGCCTGGGGGGGGTGAGCTACGAGCAGTACTTC. This sequence joins TRBV3-1 (or the pseudogene TRBV3-2) and TRBJ2-7; TRBD2 agrees at 7 bases. The junction had 6 bases not matched to a gene; V was cut back by 4 bases and J by 3 bases. CDR1 is LGHDT and CDR2 is YNNKEL in the germline V gene (reference sequence). This CDR3 region has 14 residues.

V usage is TRBV27 and J usage is TRBJ1-6; D is uncertain. The CDR3 extends over 12 amino acids. Germline V gene lookup returns CDR1 MNHEY and CDR2 SMNVEV (reference sequence). V lost 3 bases and J lost 7, with 4 bases in between. The CDR3 DNA is TGTGCCAGCAGTTTCCAAAATTCACCCCTCCACTTT. It yields the protein CASSFQNSPLHF.

The chain has TRBV6-6 and TRBJ1-2, with 7 bases aligning to TRBD1. J gave up 4 bases and V 0 bases, and 5 bases lay outside the gene matches. CDR3 length: 15 amino acids. Germline V lookup: CDR1 MNHNY, CDR2 SVGAGI (reference sequence). The CDR3 reads CASSYSTGTRYGYTF. The CDR3 nucleotides read TGTGCCAGCAGTTACTCGACAGGGACTCGCTATGGCTACACCTTC.

The chain recombines TRBV15 with TRBJ1-1, with 8 bases matching TRBD1. Trimming removed 3 bases from V and 8 bases from J; junction bases left unmatched: 5. CDR1 and CDR2 (germline): LNHNV, YYDKDF (reference sequence). The CDR3 extends over 13 amino acids. CDR3 in amino acids: CATSSVTGVEAFF. In DNA form, the CDR3 reads TGTGCCACCAGCAGCGTGACAGGGGTGGAAGCTTTCTTT.

The rearrangement uses TRBV7-9 and TRBJ2-5; D possibly matches TRBD1 or TRBD2 (6 bases each). This CDR3 contains 14 residues. V dropped 5 bases and J dropped 8 bases, with 18 bases sitting between them. The V gene's germline CDR1 is SEHNR and CDR2 FQNEAQ (reference sequence). CDR3 loop: CASSPEGGAYTQYF. The CDR3 DNA is TGTGCCAGCAGCCCTGAGGGGGGAGCTTATACCCAGTACTTC. Full variable domain (missing parts from reference TRBV7-9 and TRBJ2-5): DTGVSQNPRHKITKRGQNVTFRCDPISEHNRLYWYRQTLGQGPEFLTYFQNEAQLEKSRLLSDRFSAERPKGSFSTLEIQRTEQGDSAMYLCASSPEGGAYTQYFGPGTRLLVL.

The CDR3 protein is CSAPIGDTQYF. The CDR3 nucleotides read TGCAGTGCCCCCATAGGAGATACGCAGTATTTT. V gene TRBV20-1 combines with J gene TRBJ2-3; no clear D gene. Germline CDR1 reads DFQATT; CDR2 reads SNEGSKA (reference sequence). V was shortened by 6 bases and J by 5 bases, with 9 bases between the two germline ends. The CDR3 runs 11 residues.

This clone was counted once. The V gene is TRBV6-1, the J gene TRBJ1-6, with a tentative D call TRBD1 (6 bases). This CDR3 comprises 14 residues. Germline CDR1 and CDR2: MNHNS and SASEGT. V lost 1 base and J lost 8, with 9 bases in between. The CDR3 DNA follows: TGTGCCAGCAGTGAAGGAGGGGGGTATTCACCCCTCCACTTT. As protein: CASSEGGGYSPLHF.

The V gene is TRBV6-5, the J gene TRBJ1-1; D is perhaps TRBD1 (5 bases). This CDR3 is 16 amino acids long. The V and J ends lost 2 bases and 1 base respectively, with 14 bases between them. CDR1 is MNHEY and CDR2 is SVGAGI in the germline V gene. The CDR3 coding sequence is TGTGCCAGCAGTTACCCAACAGGAGCCGGGAACACTGAAGCTTTCTTT. Translation: CASSYPTGAGNTEAFF.

In this sample, this clone turned up once. Compared with germline, one end of the junction differs, possibly owing to a read error. The chain has TRBV5-4 and TRBJ2-5; D call uncertain. Germline-derived CDR1 and CDR2 are SGHNT and YYREEE (reference sequence). The CDR3 sequence is 12 residues long. Here the CDR3 DNA reads TGTGCCAGCAGCTTCCCCCAAGAGAGCCAGTACTTC. Its protein is CASSFPQESQYF.

The V gene is TRBV3-1 (or the pseudogene TRBV3-2), the J gene TRBJ2-1, with D unclear. The length of the CDR3 is 13 residues. Germline V gives CDR1 LGHDT, CDR2 YNNKEL (reference sequence). V gave up 0 bases and J gave up 6 bases, with 6 bases separating them. CDR3 bases: TGTGCCAGCAGCCAAGATTTGGCCAATGAGCAGTTCTTC. Amino acid sequence: CASSQDLANEQFF.

This chain joins TRBV6-2 or TRBV6-3 and TRBJ2-4; D is possibly TRBD2 (7 bases). The length of the CDR3 is 16 residues. The V end lost 0 bases, the J end lost 0 bases, and 9 bases lay between the germline ends. CDR1 and CDR2 from the germline V gene are MNHEY and SVGEGT. The CDR3: CASSYSGGLAKNIQYF. CDR3 nucleotides: TGTGCCAGCAGTTACTCGGGGGGGCTAGCCAAAAACATTCAGTACTTC.

The CDR3 nucleotides are TGTGCCAGCAGTTCGTCTGGGGACAAGGGCTCCTACGAGCAGTACTTC. Translation: CASSSSGDKGSYEQYF. The chain combines TRBV6-5 with TRBJ2-7; a possible D gene is TRBD1 (6 bases). CDR1 is MNHEY and CDR2 is SVGAGI in the germline V gene. Trimming removed 4 bases at V and 0 bases at J, with 16 bases between. The length of the CDR3 is 16 residues.